A selection of T cell receptor beta chains follows, all from one sample in a study of blood T cell repertoires in COVID-19. Data came from immunoSEQ multiplex PCR; TCRdb stores just in-frame clones and leaves some out. The profile shows about 170,000 clones, roughly 86% of them singletons. The source material was peripheral blood. These receptors came from a middle-aged man who had recovered from COVID-19. Each CDR3 is given with its conserved first and last residue. A D gene is named only where the DNA matches it firmly. The size of a clone is reported for some rows only, either as once, few or many, or as a class for expanded clones.

d_gene,v_gene,abundance,j_gene,CDR3aa,CDR3nt
.,TRBV4-1,.,TRBJ1-5,CASSQDFGGGQPQHF,TGCGCCAGCAGCCAAGACTTCGGGGGAGGACAGCCCCAGCATTTT
.,TRBV11-3,.,TRBJ2-5,CASSPRGLQTQYF,TGTGCCAGCAGCCCCCGAGGGCTACAGACCCAGTACTTC
.,TRBV19,.,TRBJ1-2,CASSIGVQNNYGYTF,TGTGCCAGTAGTATAGGAGTCCAAAATAACTATGGCTACACCTTC
TRBD2,TRBV4-2,.,TRBJ2-3,CASSQEAGGGRLDTQYF,TGTGCCAGCAGCCAAGAGGCTGGGGGGGGGAGACTGGATACGCAGTATTTT
TRBD2,TRBV7-2,.,TRBJ2-5,CASSRTRETQYF,TGTGCCAGCAGCCGGACTAGGGAGACCCAGTACTTC
.,TRBV10-3,.,TRBJ2-7,CAIYSLNYHYEQYF,TGTGCCATATACAGTCTTAATTATCACTACGAGCAGTACTTC
.,TRBV18,.,TRBJ1-5,CASSPRQARDNQPQHF,TGTGCCAGCTCACCCCGCCAGGCCAGGGACAATCAGCCCCAGCATTTT
.,TRBV3-1/TRBV3-2,once,TRBJ1-1,CASSARGVEAFF,TGTGCCAGCAGCGCCCGGGGTGTTGAAGCTTTCTTT
TRBD1,TRBV19,.,TRBJ2-7,CASSRDRGYEQYF,TGTGCCAGTAGTAGGGACAGGGGCTACGAGCAGTACTTC
TRBD2,TRBV24-1,.,TRBJ2-3,CATSVGGGTDTQYF,TGTGCCACCAGTGTCGGGGGGGGCACAGATACGCAGTATTTT
TRBD2,TRBV3-1/TRBV3-2,few,TRBJ2-7,CASSLHQTSGRGQQYF,TGTGCCAGCAGCCTTCACCAGACTAGCGGGAGGGGTCAGCAGTACTTC
.,TRBV5-6,.,TRBJ1-3,CASSYIGGEEYF,TGTGCCAGCAGCTACATAGGGGGTGAGGAATATTTT
TRBD2,TRBV27,.,TRBJ2-2,CAIQIAGGIDTGELFF,TGTGCCATCCAAATAGCGGGAGGGATAGACACCGGGGAGCTGTTTTTT
TRBD2,TRBV28,once,TRBJ2-1,CASSLAGGRHNEQFF,TGTGCCAGCAGTTTGGCGGGAGGGCGACACAATGAGCAGTTCTTC
TRBD1,TRBV11-1,few,TRBJ2-3,CASSSGTGHTDTQYF,TGTGCCAGCAGTTCCGGGACAGGGCACACAGATACGCAGTATTTT
.,TRBV13,.,TRBJ2-6,CASSLGARGANVLTF,TGTGCCAGCAGCTTAGGAGCGCGGGGGGCCAACGTCCTGACTTTC
.,TRBV7-2,.,TRBJ2-7,CASSLGRGEQYF,TGTGCCAGCAGCTTAGGCCGGGGGGAGCAGTACTTC
TRBD1,TRBV30,.,TRBJ2-7,CAWSRHRGPYEQYF,TGTGCCTGGAGTCGTCACAGGGGCCCCTACGAGCAGTACTTC
.,TRBV30,.,TRBJ2-1,CAWSNIVDEQFF,TGTGCCTGGAGCAACATCGTGGATGAGCAGTTCTTC
TRBD2,TRBV2,.,TRBJ2-1,CASKPGTSVYNEQFF,TGTGCCAGTAAACCCGGGACTAGCGTATACAATGAGCAGTTCTTC
TRBD2,TRBV7-2,.,TRBJ2-1,CASSLGAGGYSEQFF,TGTGCCAGCAGCTTGGGGGCGGGAGGGTACAGTGAGCAGTTCTTC
.,TRBV19,once,TRBJ1-4,CASSMEGIGLFF,TGTGCCAGTAGTATGGAGGGGATCGGACTGTTTTTT
TRBD2,TRBV6-4,.,TRBJ2-3,CASSLAGGDTQYF,TGTGCCAGCAGTCTAGCGGGGGGCGATACGCAGTATTTT
TRBD1,TRBV4-2,.,TRBJ1-4,CASSPSQGATNEKLFF,TGTGCCAGCAGCCCTTCCCAGGGGGCAACTAATGAAAAACTGTTTTTT
.,TRBV10-3,.,TRBJ1-2,CALGGVNYGYTF,TGTGCCCTTGGGGGGGTGAACTATGGCTACACCTTC
.,TRBV18,.,TRBJ1-1,CASSRDSMNTEAFF,TGTGCCAGCTCACGCGACAGTATGAACACTGAAGCTTTCTTT
.,TRBV7-2,.,TRBJ2-3,CASSLVFSGVSTDTQYF,TGTGCCAGCAGCTTAGTTTTCAGCGGAGTTAGCACAGATACGCAGTATTTT
.,TRBV7-3,.,TRBJ2-3,CASSLSGPGADTQYF,TGTGCCAGCAGCCTATCGGGGCCAGGGGCAGATACGCAGTATTTT